This is a list of T cell receptor beta chains from one sample in a study of blood T cell repertoires in COVID-19. Measured with immunoSEQ multiplex PCR; TCRdb has only the in-frame clones, and not every one. The repertoire includes under 150,000 clones, roughly 90% of them detected once, and approximately 2.5% sits in the top ten. The material sequenced was peripheral blood. These receptors were collected from a human donor in a cohort sampled during active COVID-19. Both conserved end residues are part of each CDR3. The D gene is left open where the match is weak. Clone size appears in some rows only: once, few, many, or a class for an expanded clone.

CDR3	DNA	size	D	J	V
CASTGGAGGPYEQYF	TGTGCCAGCACGGGGGGGGCGGGGGGGCCCTACGAGCAGTACTTC	.	TRBD2	TRBJ2-7	TRBV4-2
CASSPRGLLTGELFF	TGTGCCAGCAGCCCAAGGGGGTTGTTGACCGGGGAGCTGTTTTTT	.	.	TRBJ2-2	TRBV5-8
CASSRSQGSGNTIYF	TGTGCCAGCTCACGGTCACAGGGGTCTGGAAACACCATATATTTT	.	TRBD1	TRBJ1-3	TRBV18
CAISGETGSNEQFF	TGTGCCATCAGTGGTGAGACAGGGAGCAATGAGCAGTTCTTC	.	TRBD1	TRBJ2-1	TRBV10-3
CASSPFPRDNSTDTQYF	TGTGCCAGCAGCCCGTTCCCCCGGGACAACAGCACAGATACGCAGTATTTT	.	.	TRBJ2-3	TRBV21-1
CASSGTGETEAFF	TGTGCCAGCAGTGGTACAGGGGAAACTGAAGCTTTCTTT	.	TRBD1	TRBJ1-1	TRBV6-4
CASGAGGETGELFF	TGCGCCAGCGGGGCGGGAGGAGAAACCGGGGAGCTGTTTTTT	.	TRBD2	TRBJ2-2	TRBV5-1
CASSQGIASPFHYEQYF	TGCGCCAGCAGCCAAGGAATAGCTTCTCCTTTCCACTACGAGCAGTACTTC	.	.	TRBJ2-7	TRBV4-3
CASSRLAGETGELFF	TGTGCCAGCAGCAGACTAGCGGGAGAGACCGGGGAGCTGTTTTTT	.	TRBD2	TRBJ2-2	TRBV6-4
CASSPVGTALGNTEAFF	TGTGCCAGCTCACCAGTCGGGACAGCCCTGGGCAACACTGAAGCTTTCTTT	.	TRBD1	TRBJ1-1	TRBV18
CASSLGTGVGTDTQYF	TGCGCCAGCAGCTTGGGAACAGGGGTAGGCACAGATACGCAGTATTTT	.	TRBD1	TRBJ2-3	TRBV5-1
CASSPLAGIYEQYF	TGTGCCAGCAGTCCTCTGGCAGGGATCTACGAGCAGTACTTC	few	.	TRBJ2-7	TRBV6-6
CASSYSQGAGGTEAFF	TGTGCCAGCAGTTACTCCCAGGGGGCCGGGGGGACTGAAGCTTTCTTT	.	TRBD1	TRBJ1-1	TRBV6-5
CASSYEGRGQETQYF	TGTGCCAGCAGTTACGAGGGGAGGGGGCAAGAGACCCAGTACTTC	once	.	TRBJ2-5	TRBV6-2/TRBV6-3
CASSLEPGKETQYF	TGTGCCAGCAGCTTAGAGCCCGGGAAAGAGACCCAGTACTTC	.	.	TRBJ2-5	TRBV7-6
CASSGQAPYEQYF	TGTGCCAGCAGCGGGCAGGCCCCCTACGAGCAGTACTTC	few	.	TRBJ2-7	TRBV4-2
CASSLVTGYNSPLHF	TGTGCCAGCAGCTTAGTTACAGGCTATAATTCACCCCTCCACTTT	.	.	TRBJ1-6	TRBV7-9
CASSLLGRESYNEQFF	TGTGCCAGCAGTCTCCTCGGGAGGGAATCCTACAATGAGCAGTTCTTC	.	TRBD2	TRBJ2-1	TRBV28
CASSPRTSGSPYNEQFF	TGTGCCAGCAGCCCAAGGACTAGCGGGAGCCCCTACAATGAGCAGTTCTTC	.	TRBD2	TRBJ2-1	TRBV11-2
CASSGGEKLFF	TGTGCCAGCAGCGGAGGAGAAAAACTGTTTTTT	.	.	TRBJ1-4	TRBV9
CASSLASTTNEKLFF	TGTGCCAGCAGCTTAGCTTCTACAACTAATGAAAAACTGTTTTTT	once	.	TRBJ1-4	TRBV7-2
CASRANPGGNTEAFF	TGTGCCAGCAGGGCTAACCCCGGGGGGAACACTGAAGCTTTCTTT	.	.	TRBJ1-1	TRBV7-2
CASSLVVPIRADTQYF	TGTGCCAGCAGCTTGGTAGTACCGATACGAGCAGATACGCAGTATTTT	few	.	TRBJ2-3	TRBV5-6
CASSPRARAETQYF	TGTGCCAGCAGCCCCAGGGCCCGGGCCGAGACCCAGTACTTC	.	.	TRBJ2-5	TRBV11-2
CASSLLLASSSTDTQYF	TGTGCCAGCAGCCTCCTACTAGCGTCGTCTAGCACAGATACGCAGTATTTT	.	TRBD2	TRBJ2-3	TRBV7-9
CASRPSIGSDGYTF	TGTGCCAGCAGGCCCAGCATCGGGTCTGATGGCTACACCTTC	.	.	TRBJ1-2	TRBV3-1/TRBV3-2
CASSRRTSGSGTGEQYF	TGTGCCAGCAGCAGGAGGACTAGCGGGAGTGGAACGGGCGAGCAGTACTTC	.	.	TRBJ2-7	TRBV21-1
CASRVGGATGELFF	TGTGCCAGCAGAGTAGGGGGGGCAACCGGGGAGCTGTTTTTT	.	.	TRBJ2-2	TRBV28
CASSLRDLHTDTQYF	TGTGCCAGCAGCCTCCGGGACTTACACACAGATACGCAGTATTTT	.	.	TRBJ2-3	TRBV3-1/TRBV3-2
CASSTLGTGLPSTNEKLFF	TGCGCCAGCAGCACTCTAGGGACAGGGCTACCTTCAACTAATGAAAAACTGTTTTTT	once	TRBD1	TRBJ1-4	TRBV4-1
CASTEGTGFYGYTF	TGTGCCAGCACGGAAGGGACAGGGTTCTATGGCTACACCTTC	.	TRBD1	TRBJ1-2	TRBV28
CASSEPAGTDTQYF	TGCGCCAGCAGCGAACCAGCGGGCACAGATACGCAGTATTTT	.	.	TRBJ2-3	TRBV5-1
CASSQDRTSSDTQYF	TGTGCCAGCAGCCAAGACCGGACTAGCTCAGATACGCAGTATTTT	.	TRBD2	TRBJ2-3	TRBV4-2
CASSPLGRDRGLGYNEQFF	TGTGCCAGCAGTCCATTAGGAAGGGACAGGGGGCTTGGGTACAATGAGCAGTTCTTC	once	TRBD1	TRBJ2-1	TRBV28
CASSYGERGALNTEAFF	TGTGCCAGCAGTTACGGGGAGCGGGGGGCCCTGAACACTGAAGCTTTCTTT	.	.	TRBJ1-1	TRBV6-2/TRBV6-3
CATQNRGGEQFF	TGTGCCACCCAAAACAGGGGGGGTGAGCAGTTCTTC	.	.	TRBJ2-1	TRBV24-1
CASSAIRGNTGELFF	TGTGCCAGCAGTGCAATAAGGGGTAACACCGGGGAGCTGTTTTTT	.	.	TRBJ2-2	TRBV2